Included here is one T cell receptor beta chain sequence, with context. Its specificity is not known. The protocol was immunoSEQ multiplex PCR, while the TCRdb copy is restricted to in-frame clones and leaves out a portion. This sample has 2 million to 2.5 million clones, with 95% found just once. The sample originates from a study of shared clonotypes between healthy human individuals. Findings of the study overall: Rarefaction analysis demonstrated incomplete sorted-subset sequencing notwithstanding large depth.

V lost 4 bases and J 0 bases, leaving 7 bases between the germline ends. Germline-derived CDR1 and CDR2 are SGHNT and YYREEE (reference sequence). CDR3 length equals 13 residues. The sequence came from a young man in good health. The sample comprised naive CD4+ T cells sorted from blood. Subset specified: CD45RA+ positively selected. This sequence joins TRBV5-4 and TRBJ1-1; D not certain. The chain's CDR3 is CASSRQMNTEAFF. The CDR3 region has the DNA TGTGCCAGCAGCCGACAAATGAACACTGAAGCTTTCTTT. The variable domain in full, completed from reference TRBV5-4 and TRBJ1-1, reads ETGVTQSPTHLIKTRGQQVTLRCSSQSGHNTVSWYQQALGQGPQFIFQYYREEENGRGNFPPRFSGLQFPNYSSELNVNALELDDSALYLCASSRQMNTEAFFGQGTRLTVV.